Presented here are 10 T cell receptor beta chains from one specimen sequenced in a study of radiotherapy plus CTLA-4 blockade in lung cancer. Sequencing used immunoSEQ multiplex PCR; TCRdb keeps in-frame clones, though not all of them. The sample contains 45,000 to 55,000 clones, approximately 86% of which appear only once. The sample consisted of peripheral blood, taken from a patient treated with radiotherapy plus ipilimumab. Receptors originate from a human donor with non-small cell lung cancer that progressed on radiotherapy plus ipilimumab. Some clones in this sample may be carry-over from other donors' samples.

This clone appeared a few times. V gene TRBV27 combines with J gene TRBJ2-1; TRBD1 aligns across 11 bases. Unmatched junction bases numbered 10, after V lost 1 base and J lost 8 bases. Germline lookup yields CDR1 MNHEY and CDR2 SMNVEV (reference sequence). There are 17 residues in the CDR3. CDR3: CASSLYLDRGRIDEQFF. CDR3 nucleotides: TGTGCCAGCAGTTTATACCTGGACAGGGGGCGCATAGATGAGCAGTTCTTC.

This chain uses TRBV2 with TRBJ2-1, with 7 nucleotides matching TRBD1. The V gene end was trimmed by 2 bases and the J gene end by 8 bases; junction bases not matched to a gene: 6. From germline, CDR1 is SNHLY and CDR2 FYNNEI. The CDR3 is 14 residues long. CDR3 amino acids: CASSEQGEWDEQFF. The CDR3 DNA is TGTGCCAGCAGTGAACAGGGGGAGTGGGATGAGCAGTTCTTC.

The chain is built from TRBV11-3 and TRBJ2-7; 16 bases align to TRBD2. Germline lookup yields CDR1 SGHNT and CDR2 YENEEA. The V segment lost 5 bases and the J segment 5 bases; nucleotides outside the gene matches: 9. The CDR3 has 17 residues. The CDR3, as DNA: TGTGCCAGCAGCCCGGGACTAGCGGGGGGGCGTTCCCACGAGCAGTACTTC. Its translation is CASSPGLAGGRSHEQYF.

This clone occurred a few times. This chain connects TRBV7-8 to TRBJ1-2; perhaps TRBD1 as D (5 bases). V was trimmed by 5 bases and J by 5 bases, leaving 12 bases between them. CDR3 length: 13 amino acids. The germline V gene encodes CDR1 SGHVS and CDR2 FQNEAQ. CDR3 in amino acids: CASSLDSSYGYTF. The CDR3 DNA reads as TGTGCCAGCAGCCTTGACAGTAGTTATGGCTACACCTTC.

The J gene is TRBJ2-2, the V gene TRBV10-3, with unresolved D. The length of the CDR3 is 11 residues. The germline V gene has CDR1 ENHRY and CDR2 SYGVKD. The V end was cut by 7 bases, the J end by 5 bases, with 5 bases between. The CDR3 is CAITRTGELFF. The CDR3 coding sequence is TGTGCCATCACCCGGACCGGGGAGCTGTTTTTT.

The chain carries TRBV10-3 and TRBJ2-7; D possibly corresponds to TRBD1 (5 bases). The ends were cut back, 5 bases at V and 3 bases at J, with 11 bases in the middle. Germline V CDR1 and CDR2: ENHRY, SYGVKD. The CDR3 consists of 13 residues. The CDR3 here is CAISPRVNYEQYF. In nucleotides, the CDR3 is TGTGCCATCAGTCCCAGGGTTAACTACGAGCAGTACTTC.

This clone was seen just once. V usage is TRBV6-1 and J usage is TRBJ1-5, with 7 positions matching TRBD1. Trimming cost V 2 bases and J 0 bases; bases outside gene matches: 10. Germline values: CDR1 MNHNS, CDR2 SASEGT. CDR3 length: 18 amino acids. CDR3 in DNA: TGTGCCAGCAGTGAAAGGGTAGGGGGCTACCATAGCAATCAGCCCCAGCATTTT. It encodes CASSERVGGYHSNQPQHF.

This chain uses TRBV6-1 with TRBJ2-7, with 7 bases that match TRBD2. V trimming: 6 bases; J trimming: 2 bases; junction bases outside the gene matches: 10. CDR1 and CDR2 from the germline V gene are MNHNS and SASEGT. The CDR3 has 15 residues. This CDR3 reads CASSGGLAVAYEQYF. Written as DNA, the CDR3 is TGTGCCAGCAGCGGGGGTCTAGCGGTGGCCTACGAGCAGTACTTC.

On this clone: Within the sample, other DNA sequences also encode this same CDR3. This chain connects TRBV7-9 to TRBJ2-3; 7 positions agree with TRBD1. The CDR3 length is 14 residues. Trimming at V came to 5 bases and at J to 3 bases, leaving 5 bases not matched to a gene. Per the germline V gene, CDR1 is SEHNR and CDR2 is FQNEAQ (reference sequence). The CDR3 protein is CASSPWTGTDTQYF. DNA for the CDR3: TGTGCCAGCAGCCCTTGGACAGGAACAGATACGCAGTATTTT.

The chain carries TRBV5-1 and TRBJ1-2; 7 nucleotides line up with TRBD1. Germline V lookup: CDR1 SGHRS, CDR2 YFSETQ. The CDR3 consists of 15 residues. V trimming: 1 base; J trimming: 0 bases; junction bases outside the gene matches: 3. The CDR3 bases are TGCGCCAGCAGCTTGTCGACAGGGTCTAACTATGGCTACACCTTC. As protein: CASSLSTGSNYGYTF.